The rows below give T cell receptor beta chains drawn from one sample of a study of OX40 agonist ivuxolimab in advanced cancers. Sequencing used immunoSEQ multiplex PCR; TCRdb keeps in-frame clones, though not all of them. Seen here are fewer than 20,000 clones, 70% to 90% observed once, and the top ten hold 62%. The source was CD4+ or CD8+ T cells sorted from blood, collected in a trial of the OX40 agonist ivuxolimab. These TCRs come from an adult with an advanced solid tumor such as melanoma, head and neck, liver or kidney cancer. The CDR3 runs from the conserved cysteine through the conserved F or W. The D gene is left open where the match is weak. Where a row states a size, it is once, few, many or the class of an expanded clone; other rows omit it.

.	TRBV5-3	.	TRBJ1-1	CASSFPSGGTEAFF	TGTGCCAGCAGCTTCCCATCCGGGGGCACTGAAGCTTTCTTT
once	TRBV7-9	TRBD1	TRBJ2-7	CASSTGTAYEQYF	TGTGCCAGCAGTACTGGGACAGCCTACGAGCAGTACTTC
.	TRBV7-6	TRBD1	TRBJ2-1	CASSPRQGARDEQFF	TGTGCCAGCAGCCCGCGACAGGGGGCGCGGGATGAGCAGTTCTTC
.	TRBV2	.	TRBJ1-2	CASQEGDGYTF	TGTGCCAGCCAGGAGGGGGATGGCTACACCTTC
.	TRBV27	.	TRBJ2-5	CASRGIGETQYF	TGTGCCAGCAGGGGGATAGGGGAGACCCAGTACTTC
.	TRBV30	.	TRBJ2-2	CAWRISGELFF	TGTGCCTGGAGAATATCCGGGGAGCTGTTTTTT
.	TRBV19	TRBD1	TRBJ2-7	CASSIAGQAYEQYF	TGTGCCAGTAGTATAGCTGGACAGGCCTACGAGCAGTACTTC
.	TRBV5-1	.	TRBJ1-1	CASSLAGVRTEAFF	TGCGCCAGCAGCTTGGCCGGAGTGAGGACTGAAGCTTTCTTT
.	TRBV5-1	.	TRBJ2-1	CASSLTGYNEQFF	TGCGCCAGCAGCTTGACGGGTTACAATGAGCAGTTCTTC
.	TRBV7-3	.	TRBJ2-1	CASSPRTGTEYNEQFF	TGTGCCAGCAGCCCAAGAACCGGGACGGAATACAATGAGCAGTTCTTC
.	TRBV7-9	.	TRBJ2-5	CASDVGGEQDETQYF	TGTGCCAGCGACGTTGGAGGGGAACAGGATGAGACCCAGTACTTC
.	TRBV4-1	TRBD2	TRBJ2-7	CASSQMDYQTSGRYYEQYF	TGCGCCAGCAGCCAAATGGATTACCAGACTAGCGGGAGGTATTACGAGCAGTACTTC
once	TRBV27	.	TRBJ2-1	CASSLGSSNEQFF	TGTGCCAGCAGTTTAGGATCGTCTAATGAGCAGTTCTTC
.	TRBV27	.	TRBJ2-7	CASSWGRELEQYF	TGTGCCAGCAGTTGGGGCAGGGAGCTCGAGCAGTACTTC
.	TRBV4-1	.	TRBJ1-4	CASSQGVEGATNEKLFF	TGCGCCAGCAGCCAAGGTGTGGAAGGGGCAACTAATGAAAAACTGTTTTTT
.	TRBV7-9	TRBD1	TRBJ1-5	CASSLGQGTSQPQHF	TGTGCCAGCAGCCTAGGACAGGGGACAAGTCAGCCCCAGCATTTT
.	TRBV5-1	.	TRBJ2-7	CASSDSPGQNYEQYF	TGCGCCAGCAGCGACTCACCGGGACAAAACTACGAGCAGTACTTC
.	TRBV27	.	TRBJ2-1	CASSGVQFF	TGTGCCAGCAGCGGAGTTCAGTTCTTC
.	TRBV5-1	TRBD1	TRBJ1-1	CASSSGTGLMNTEAFF	TGCGCCAGCAGCTCCGGGACAGGCCTCATGAACACTGAAGCTTTCTTT
.	TRBV6-5	TRBD1	TRBJ2-5	CASSSPGQGKETQYF	TGTGCCAGCAGTTCTCCGGGACAGGGAAAAGAGACCCAGTACTTC
.	TRBV7-7	TRBD2	TRBJ2-1	CASSLEATSGSLDEQFF	TGTGCCAGCAGCTTAGAGGCGACTAGCGGGAGTTTGGATGAGCAGTTCTTC
.	TRBV11-2	TRBD1	TRBJ2-5	CASSSTGGVEETQYF	TGTGCCAGCAGCTCAACAGGGGGCGTAGAAGAGACCCAGTACTTC
.	TRBV11-3	.	TRBJ2-1	CASSLAGYNEQFF	TGTGCCAGCAGCTTAGCGGGTTACAATGAGCAGTTCTTC
medium-sized	TRBV2	TRBD1	TRBJ2-4	CAREGATKNIQYF	TGTGCCAGAGAGGGGGCGACCAAAAACATTCAGTACTTC
.	TRBV7-8	TRBD2	TRBJ2-3	CASSPSPGLATDTQYF	TGTGCCAGCAGCCCAAGCCCGGGACTAGCTACAGATACGCAGTATTTT
.	TRBV7-9	TRBD1	TRBJ1-1	CASSPGQGNTEAFF	TGTGCCAGCAGCCCGGGACAGGGTAACACTGAAGCTTTCTTT
.	TRBV12-5	TRBD2	TRBJ2-1	CASGLAGLAGEQFF	TGTGCTAGTGGTTTGGCCGGACTAGCGGGGGAGCAGTTCTTC
.	TRBV9	TRBD2	TRBJ2-1	CASSGGSGSSYNEQFF	TGTGCCAGCAGCGGAGGTAGCGGGAGCTCCTACAATGAGCAGTTCTTC
.	TRBV4-1	.	TRBJ1-2	CASSQTVGYGYTF	TGCGCCAGCAGCCAAACAGTTGGCTATGGCTACACCTTC
.	TRBV5-1	TRBD1	TRBJ1-1	CASSATGQLNTEAFF	TGCGCCAGCAGCGCTACGGGACAGCTGAACACTGAAGCTTTCTTT
.	TRBV28	TRBD1	TRBJ2-7	CASSFNGQGYNEQYF	TGTGCCAGCAGTTTCAATGGACAGGGGTATAACGAGCAGTACTTC
once	TRBV7-9	.	TRBJ2-7	CASSLAGGDEQYF	TGTGCCAGCAGCTTAGCAGGGGGGGACGAGCAGTACTTC
.	TRBV6-5	.	TRBJ2-5	CASSTYQETQYF	TGTGCCAGCAGTACGTACCAAGAGACCCAGTACTTC
few	TRBV28	TRBD1	TRBJ1-5	CASSLSQGAGQPQHF	TGTGCCAGCAGTTTAAGCCAGGGGGCCGGGCAGCCCCAGCATTTT
.	TRBV19	TRBD2	TRBJ2-1	CASTPGGGWYNEQFF	TGTGCCAGTACCCCGGGGGGGGGCTGGTACAATGAGCAGTTCTTC
once	TRBV29-1	TRBD1	TRBJ2-1	CSLRQDRGYNEQFF	TGCAGCTTACGACAGGACAGGGGATACAATGAGCAGTTCTTC
.	TRBV6-5	TRBD2	TRBJ2-3	CASSYLGGSADTQYF	TGTGCCAGCAGTTACTTGGGAGGGAGTGCAGATACGCAGTATTTT
.	TRBV10-1	.	TRBJ1-4	CASSEGEKLFF	TGCGCCAGCAGTGAGGGTGAAAAACTGTTTTTT
.	TRBV30	TRBD2	TRBJ2-1	CAWSVLGLAGGTPSSYNEQFF	TGTGCCTGGAGTGTATTGGGACTAGCGGGGGGTACTCCTAGCTCCTACAATGAGCAGTTCTTC
.	TRBV4-1	TRBD2	TRBJ2-3	CASSPRTSGGGDTQYF	TGCGCCAGCAGCCCCCGGACTAGCGGGGGCGGGGATACGCAGTATTTT
.	TRBV19	.	TRBJ1-5	CASSIGGVYNQPQHF	TGTGCCAGTAGTATCGGCGGGGTCTACAATCAGCCCCAGCATTTT
once	TRBV9	.	TRBJ2-2	CASSTPAGTGELFF	TGTGCCAGCAGCACTCCAGCGGGCACCGGGGAGCTGTTTTTT
.	TRBV19	TRBD2	TRBJ2-7	CASSTGLVGYEQYF	TGTGCCAGTAGTACGGGACTAGTTGGGTACGAGCAGTACTTC
.	TRBV28	.	TRBJ2-1	CASSWVTYNEQFF	TGTGCCAGCAGTTGGGTGACCTACAATGAGCAGTTCTTC